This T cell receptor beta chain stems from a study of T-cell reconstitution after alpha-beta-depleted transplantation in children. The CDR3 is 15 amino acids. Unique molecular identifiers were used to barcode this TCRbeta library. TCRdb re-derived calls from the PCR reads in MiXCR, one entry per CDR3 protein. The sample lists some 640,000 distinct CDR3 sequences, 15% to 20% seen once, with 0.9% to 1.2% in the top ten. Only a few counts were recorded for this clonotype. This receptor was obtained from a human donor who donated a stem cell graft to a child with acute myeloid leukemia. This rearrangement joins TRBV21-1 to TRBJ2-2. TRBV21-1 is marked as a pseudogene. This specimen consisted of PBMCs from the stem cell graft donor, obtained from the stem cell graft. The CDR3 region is CASSKVWGGSGELFF. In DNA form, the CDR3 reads TGTGCCAGCAGCAAAGTATGGGGTGGATCCGGGGAGCTGTTTTTT.